This T cell receptor beta chain was documented in a study of T cell responses to AZD1222 COVID-19 vaccine. Trimming removed 6 bases from V and 4 bases from J, with 13 bases in between. CDR1 is SGHRS and CDR2 is YFSETQ in the germline V gene. The CDR3 has 13 amino acids. Sequenced by immunoSEQ multiplex PCR; TCRdb stores in-frame clones only, minus some. Of under 200,000 clones listed, roughly 90% are singletons. Specimen: peripheral blood, collected on day 0 of AZD1222 vaccination. The receptor comes from an adult in good health. The V gene is TRBV5-1, the J gene TRBJ2-5; D is undetermined. The CDR3 sequence: CASMRERGETQYF. In DNA, the CDR3 is TGCGCCAGCATGCGAGAGCGAGGAGAGACCCAGTACTTC.